The clone carrying this T cell receptor (beta chain) has a handful of counts. What it binds is not known. This sample's time point: patch test 2, 6 weeks after DPC sensitization. As to treatment: therapeutic diphenylcyclopropenone sensitization with weekly scalp DPC. The data stem from a study of human T cells and chemical hapten exposure. Broader study findings: Counts of expanded TCRs (at PT1) showed a positive correlation with patch test score.

TCRdb reanalysed the RACE reads using MiXCR and keeps one entry per CDR3 protein. The sample consists of fewer than 85,000 distinct CDR3 sequences, around 9.6% of them appearing once. Trimming cost V 5 bases and J 5 bases, with 12 bases left between them. The germline V gene encodes CDR1 SQVTM and CDR2 ANQGSEA. This CDR3 comprises 12 residues. Specimen: whole blood, collected in connection with sensitization to the hapten diphenylcyclopropenone (DPC). This TCR derives from a woman aged 25-40 years with alopecia areata. Some clones in this sample may be carry-over from other donors' samples. The chain uses TRBV29-1 and TRBJ2-5, with no clear D. CDR3 nucleotides: TGCAGCGTTATCTCTCCTGGTGAGACCCAGTACTTC. It codes for CSVISPGETQYF.